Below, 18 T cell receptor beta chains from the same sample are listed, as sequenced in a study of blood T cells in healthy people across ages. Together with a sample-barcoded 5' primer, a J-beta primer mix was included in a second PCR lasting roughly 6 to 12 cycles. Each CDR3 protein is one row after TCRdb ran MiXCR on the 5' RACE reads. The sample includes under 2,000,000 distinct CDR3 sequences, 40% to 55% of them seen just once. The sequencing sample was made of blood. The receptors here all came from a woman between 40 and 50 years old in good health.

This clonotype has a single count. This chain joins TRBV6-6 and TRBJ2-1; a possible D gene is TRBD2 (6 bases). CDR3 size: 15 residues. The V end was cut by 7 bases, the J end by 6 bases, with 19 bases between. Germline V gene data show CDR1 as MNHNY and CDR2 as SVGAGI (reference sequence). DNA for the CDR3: TGTGCCAGCACCGGACGGGAGAGGCTCTCCAATGAGCAGTTCTTC. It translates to CASTGRERLSNEQFF.

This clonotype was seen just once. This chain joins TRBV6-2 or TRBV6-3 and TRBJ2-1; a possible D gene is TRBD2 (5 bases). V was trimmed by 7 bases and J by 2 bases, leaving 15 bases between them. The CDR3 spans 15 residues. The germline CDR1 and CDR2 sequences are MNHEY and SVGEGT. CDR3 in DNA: TGTGCCAGCACGTCAGGTGGAGGCGCCTACAATGAGCAGTTCTTC. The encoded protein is CASTSGGGAYNEQFF.

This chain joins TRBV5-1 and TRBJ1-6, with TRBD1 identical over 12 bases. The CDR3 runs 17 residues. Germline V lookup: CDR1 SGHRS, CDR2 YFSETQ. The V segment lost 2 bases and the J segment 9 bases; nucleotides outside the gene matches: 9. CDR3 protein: CASSFGDRGRGSSPLHF. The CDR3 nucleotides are TGCGCCAGCAGCTTCGGGGACAGGGGGCGCGGAAGTTCACCCCTCCACTTT.

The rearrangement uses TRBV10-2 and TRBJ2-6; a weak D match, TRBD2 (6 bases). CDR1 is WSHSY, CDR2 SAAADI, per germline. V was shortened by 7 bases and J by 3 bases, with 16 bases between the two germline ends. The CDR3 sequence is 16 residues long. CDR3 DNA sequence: TGCGCCAGCACCGCCGGACGGGGAGGTGGGGCCAACGTCCTGACTTTC. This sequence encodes CASTAGRGGGANVLTF.

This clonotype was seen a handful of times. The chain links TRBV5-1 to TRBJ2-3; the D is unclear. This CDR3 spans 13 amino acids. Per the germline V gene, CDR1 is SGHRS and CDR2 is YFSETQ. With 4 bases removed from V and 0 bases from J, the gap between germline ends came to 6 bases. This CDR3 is CASSDMSTDTQYF. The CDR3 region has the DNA TGCGCCAGCAGCGATATGAGCACAGATACGCAGTATTTT.

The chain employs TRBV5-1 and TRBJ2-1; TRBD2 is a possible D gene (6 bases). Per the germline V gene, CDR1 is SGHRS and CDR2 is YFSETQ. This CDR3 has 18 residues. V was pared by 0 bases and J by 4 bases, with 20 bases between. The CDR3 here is CASSLATIGGVTYNEQFF. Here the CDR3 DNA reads TGCGCCAGCAGCTTGGCTACTATTGGCGGGGTTACGTACAATGAGCAGTTCTTC.

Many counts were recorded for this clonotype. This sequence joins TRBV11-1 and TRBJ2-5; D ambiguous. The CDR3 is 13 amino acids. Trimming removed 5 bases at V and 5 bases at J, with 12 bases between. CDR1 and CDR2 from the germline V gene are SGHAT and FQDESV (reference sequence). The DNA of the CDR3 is TGTGCCAGCAGCGTCCCTGGTGGGGAGACCCAGTACTTC. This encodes CASSVPGGETQYF.

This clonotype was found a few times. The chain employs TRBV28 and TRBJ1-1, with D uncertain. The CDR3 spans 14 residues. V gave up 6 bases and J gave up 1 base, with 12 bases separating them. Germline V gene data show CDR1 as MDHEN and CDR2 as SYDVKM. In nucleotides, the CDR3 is TGTGCCAGCAGCCCTCGGGCCCCGAACACTGAAGCTTTCTTT. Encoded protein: CASSPRAPNTEAFF. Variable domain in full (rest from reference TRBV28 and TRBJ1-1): DVKVTQSSRYLVKRTGEKVFLECVQDMDHENMFWYRQDPGLGLRLIYFSYDVKMKEKGDIPEGYSVSREKKERFSLILESASTNQTSMYLCASSPRAPNTEAFFGQGTRLTVV.

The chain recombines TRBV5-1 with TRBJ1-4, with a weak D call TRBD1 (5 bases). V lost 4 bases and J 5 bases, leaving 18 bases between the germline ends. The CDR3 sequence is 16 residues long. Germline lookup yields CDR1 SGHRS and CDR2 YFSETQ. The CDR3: CASSEQESGYNEKLFF. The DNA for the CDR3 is TGCGCCAGCAGCGAACAGGAAAGTGGATACAATGAAAAACTGTTTTTT.

CDR3 bases: TGTGCCAGCAGAGAACGTCTACGGGAAGAAAAACTGTTTTTT. Amino acid sequence: CASRERLREEKLFF. The chain uses TRBV6-2 or TRBV6-3 and TRBJ1-4; the D is unclear. V gave up 6 bases and J gave up 8 bases, with 16 bases separating them. The CDR3 spans 14 residues. Germline V lookup: CDR1 MNHEY, CDR2 SVGEGT.

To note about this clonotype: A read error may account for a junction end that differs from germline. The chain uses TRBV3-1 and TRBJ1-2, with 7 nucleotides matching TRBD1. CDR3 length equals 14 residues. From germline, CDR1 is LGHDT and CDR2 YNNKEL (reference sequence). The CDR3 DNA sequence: TGTACCAGCAGCCAAGGGGGACAGTCATATGGCTACACCTTC. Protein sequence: CTSSQGGQSYGYTF.

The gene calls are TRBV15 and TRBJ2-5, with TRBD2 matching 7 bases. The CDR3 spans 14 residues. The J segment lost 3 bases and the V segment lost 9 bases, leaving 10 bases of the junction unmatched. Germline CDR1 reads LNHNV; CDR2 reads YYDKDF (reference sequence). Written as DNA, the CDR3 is TGTGCCACTTCTCGGCCGGGGAGGGAAGAGACCCAGTACTTC. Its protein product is CATSRPGREETQYF.

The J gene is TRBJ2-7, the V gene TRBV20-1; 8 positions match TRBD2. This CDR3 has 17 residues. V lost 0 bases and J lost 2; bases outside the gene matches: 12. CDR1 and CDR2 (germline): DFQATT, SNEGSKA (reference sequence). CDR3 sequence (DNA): TGCAGTGCTAGAGAGCCCGTTGAAGCGGGGGCCCCCTACGAGCAGTACTTC. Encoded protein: CSAREPVEAGAPYEQYF.

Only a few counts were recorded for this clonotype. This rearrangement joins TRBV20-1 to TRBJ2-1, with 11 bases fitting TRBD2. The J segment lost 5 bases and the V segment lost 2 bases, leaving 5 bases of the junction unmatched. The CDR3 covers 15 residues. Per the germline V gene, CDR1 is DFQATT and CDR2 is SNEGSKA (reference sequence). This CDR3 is CSARLSGGGNNEQFF. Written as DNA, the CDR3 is TGCAGTGCTAGACTTAGCGGGGGGGGGAACAATGAGCAGTTCTTC.

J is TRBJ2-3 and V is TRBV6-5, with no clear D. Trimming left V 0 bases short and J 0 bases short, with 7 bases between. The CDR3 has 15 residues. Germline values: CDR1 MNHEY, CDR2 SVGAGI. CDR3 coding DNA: TGTGCCAGCAGTTACTCGGGTTACAGCACAGATACGCAGTATTTT. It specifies CASSYSGYSTDTQYF.

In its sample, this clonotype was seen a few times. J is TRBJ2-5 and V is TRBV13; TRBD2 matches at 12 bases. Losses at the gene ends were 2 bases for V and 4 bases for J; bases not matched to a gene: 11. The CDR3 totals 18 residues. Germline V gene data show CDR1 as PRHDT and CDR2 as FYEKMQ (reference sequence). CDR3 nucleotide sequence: TGTGCCAGCAGCTTAAGGTCGGGACTAGCGGGCGGAACAGAGACCCAGTACTTC. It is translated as CASSLRSGLAGGTETQYF.

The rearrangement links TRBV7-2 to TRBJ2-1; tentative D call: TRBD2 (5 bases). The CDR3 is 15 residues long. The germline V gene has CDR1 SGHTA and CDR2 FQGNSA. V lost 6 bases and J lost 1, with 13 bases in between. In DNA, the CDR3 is TGTGCCAGCAGTTCATTTCGGGGATCCTACAATGAGCAGTTCTTC. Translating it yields CASSSFRGSYNEQFF.

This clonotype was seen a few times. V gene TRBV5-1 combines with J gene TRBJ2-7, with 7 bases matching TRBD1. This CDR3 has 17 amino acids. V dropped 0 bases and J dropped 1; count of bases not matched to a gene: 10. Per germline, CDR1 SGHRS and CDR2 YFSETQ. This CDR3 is CASSLGGQRTFSYEQYF. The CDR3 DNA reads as TGCGCCAGCAGCTTGGGGGGACAGAGGACCTTTTCCTACGAGCAGTACTTC.